This record covers a single T cell receptor beta chain. Its antigen is unidentified. This CDR3 comprises 14 residues. With V trimmed by 3 bases and J by 4 bases, 2 bases remained unmatched. Looked up from germline, CDR1 is LGHDT and CDR2 is YNNKEL (reference sequence). Sequencing followed a ViraFEST assay step that expanded antigen-specific CD4+ T cells with viral peptide pools. Culturing for ten to eleven days preceded CD4+ T cell isolation. Their SARS-CoV-2 infection, verified by PCR, occurred between March and December 2020. Sequencing used immunoSEQ multiplex PCR; TCRdb keeps in-frame clones, though not all of them. The table lists fewer than 35,000 clones, about 72% of them singletons. These data come from a study of vaccination effects on CD4 cells after COVID-19.

The source material was CD4+ T cells from PBMCs cultured with a peptide pool, sampled before COVID-19 vaccination. The chain joins TRBV3-1 (or the pseudogene TRBV3-2) to TRBJ2-5, with TRBD2 matching 10 bases. This sequence originates from a human donor who had a prior SARS-CoV-2 infection. Here the CDR3 DNA reads TGTGCCAGCAGCCACCTAGCGGGAGCAGAGACCCAGTACTTC. Protein product: CASSHLAGAETQYF.